This note documents a single T cell receptor beta chain sequence. The sample originates from a study of blood T cell repertoires in COVID-19. Looking at the study overall: Samples came from the United States, Italy and Spain, spanning acute and convalescent COVID-19. From T cells, B-cell-depleted T cells, or PBMCs came the material, which was cDNA or gDNA.

The assay was immunoSEQ multiplex PCR, and TCRdb's table has in-frame clones only and misses some. The sample lists 60,000 to 85,000 clones, under 80% occurring once. V shed 6 bases and J shed 1 base, with 10 bases lying between them. Germline lookup yields CDR1 SGHAT and CDR2 FQDESV (reference sequence). The length of the CDR3 is 13 residues. The receptor was isolated from a human donor with acute or convalescent COVID-19. The donor label of this sample is uncertain. J is TRBJ2-7 and V is TRBV11-1, with D unresolved. The sample consisted of peripheral blood. As DNA, the CDR3 is TGTGCCAGCAGTCCAGGCCCTTCCTACGAGCAGTACGTC. As protein: CASSPGPSYEQYV.